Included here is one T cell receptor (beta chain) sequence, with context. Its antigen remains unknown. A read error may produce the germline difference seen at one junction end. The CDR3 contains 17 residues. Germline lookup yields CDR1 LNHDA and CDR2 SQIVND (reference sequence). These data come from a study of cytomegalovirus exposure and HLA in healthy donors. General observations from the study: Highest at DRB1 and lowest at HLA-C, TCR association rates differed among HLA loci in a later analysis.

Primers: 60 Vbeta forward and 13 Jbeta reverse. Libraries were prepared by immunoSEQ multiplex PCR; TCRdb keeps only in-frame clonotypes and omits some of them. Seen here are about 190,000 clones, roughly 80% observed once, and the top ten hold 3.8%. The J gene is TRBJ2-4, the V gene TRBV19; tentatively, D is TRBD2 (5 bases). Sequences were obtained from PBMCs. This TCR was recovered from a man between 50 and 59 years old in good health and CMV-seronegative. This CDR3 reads CASSIRAQRLAENIQYF. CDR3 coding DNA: TGTGCCAGTAGTATAAGGGCCCAAAGGCTAGCCGAAAACATTCAGTACTTC.